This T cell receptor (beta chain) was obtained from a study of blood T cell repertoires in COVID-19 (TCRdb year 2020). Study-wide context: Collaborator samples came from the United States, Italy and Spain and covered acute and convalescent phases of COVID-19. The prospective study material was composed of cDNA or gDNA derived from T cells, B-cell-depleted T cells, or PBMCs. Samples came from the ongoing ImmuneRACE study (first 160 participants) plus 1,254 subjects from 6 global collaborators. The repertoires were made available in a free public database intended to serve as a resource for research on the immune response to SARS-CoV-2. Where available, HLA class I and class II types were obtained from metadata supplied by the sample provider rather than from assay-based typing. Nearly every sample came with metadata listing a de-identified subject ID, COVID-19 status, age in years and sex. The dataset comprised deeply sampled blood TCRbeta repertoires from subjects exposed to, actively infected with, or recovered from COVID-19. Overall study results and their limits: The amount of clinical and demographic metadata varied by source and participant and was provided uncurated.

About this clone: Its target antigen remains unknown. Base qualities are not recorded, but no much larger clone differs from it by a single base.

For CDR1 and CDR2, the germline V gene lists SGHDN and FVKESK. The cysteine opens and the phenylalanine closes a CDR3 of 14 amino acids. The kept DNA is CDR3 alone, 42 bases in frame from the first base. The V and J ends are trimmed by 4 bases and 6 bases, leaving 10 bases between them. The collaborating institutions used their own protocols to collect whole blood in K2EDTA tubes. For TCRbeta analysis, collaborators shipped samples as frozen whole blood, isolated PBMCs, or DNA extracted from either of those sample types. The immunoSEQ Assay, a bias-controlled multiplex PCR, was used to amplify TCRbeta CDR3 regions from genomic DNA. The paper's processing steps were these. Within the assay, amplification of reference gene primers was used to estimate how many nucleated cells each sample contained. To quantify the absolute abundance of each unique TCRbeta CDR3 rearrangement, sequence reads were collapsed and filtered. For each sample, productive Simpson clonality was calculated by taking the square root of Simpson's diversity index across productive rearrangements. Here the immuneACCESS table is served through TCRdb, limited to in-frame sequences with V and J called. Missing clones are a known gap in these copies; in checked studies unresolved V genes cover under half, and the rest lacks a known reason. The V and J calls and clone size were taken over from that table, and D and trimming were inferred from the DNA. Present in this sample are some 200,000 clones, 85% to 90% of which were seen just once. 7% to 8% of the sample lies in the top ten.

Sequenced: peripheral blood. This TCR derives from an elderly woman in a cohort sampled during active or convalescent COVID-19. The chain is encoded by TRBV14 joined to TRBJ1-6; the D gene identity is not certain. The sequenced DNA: TGTGCCAGCAGCCTAGGTACAGCTAATTCACCCCTCCACTTT. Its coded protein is CASSLGTANSPLHF.